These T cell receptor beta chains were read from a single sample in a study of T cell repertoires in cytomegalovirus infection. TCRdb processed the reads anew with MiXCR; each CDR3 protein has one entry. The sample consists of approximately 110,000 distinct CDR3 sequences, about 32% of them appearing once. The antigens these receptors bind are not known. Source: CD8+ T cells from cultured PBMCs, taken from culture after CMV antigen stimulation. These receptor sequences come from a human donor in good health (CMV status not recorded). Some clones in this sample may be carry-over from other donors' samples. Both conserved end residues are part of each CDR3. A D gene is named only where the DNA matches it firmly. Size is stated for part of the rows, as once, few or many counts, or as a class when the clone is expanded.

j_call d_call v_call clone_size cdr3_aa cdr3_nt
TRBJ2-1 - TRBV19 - CASSTSVQQFF TGTGCCAGTAGTACCAGCGTCCAGCAGTTCTTC
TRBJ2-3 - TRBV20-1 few CSARVYMKITDTQYF TGCAGTGCTAGAGTGTACATGAAAATAACAGATACGCAGTATTTT
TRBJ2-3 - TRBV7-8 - CASSRLGGGGDTQYF TGTGCCAGCAGCCGTCTGGGTGGGGGCGGAGATACGCAGTATTTT
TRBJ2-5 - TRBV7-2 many CASSTFRDAETQYF TGTGCCAGCAGCACTTTCCGGGACGCAGAGACCCAGTACTTC
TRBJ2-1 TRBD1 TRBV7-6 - CASSAETGGAKNEQFF TGTGCCAGCAGCGCCGAGACAGGGGGCGCGAAAAATGAGCAGTTCTTC
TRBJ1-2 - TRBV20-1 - CSARGRGRSYGYTF TGCAGTGCTAGGGGACGGGGGAGGAGCTATGGCTACACCTTC
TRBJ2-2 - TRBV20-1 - CSAPIWQGDTGELFF TGCAGTGCCCCAATATGGCAGGGAGACACCGGGGAGCTGTTTTTT
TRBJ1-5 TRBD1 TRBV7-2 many CASSETGAYSNQPQHF TGTGCCAGCAGCGAGACAGGGGCCTATAGCAATCAGCCCCAGCATTTT
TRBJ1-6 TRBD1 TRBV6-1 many CASNNGRGAQDNSPLHF TGTGCCAGCAACAATGGCAGGGGGGCTCAGGATAATTCACCCCTCCACTTT
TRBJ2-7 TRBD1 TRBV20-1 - CSARKRGTGGYEQYF TGCAGTGCTCGTAAAAGAGGGACAGGGGGTTACGAGCAGTACTTC
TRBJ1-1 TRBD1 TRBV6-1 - CASSEDWTGGLNTEAFF TGTGCCAGCAGTGAAGATTGGACAGGGGGCTTGAACACTGAAGCTTTCTTT
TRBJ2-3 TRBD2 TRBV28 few CASSFPSGGAFPDTQYF TGTGCCAGCAGTTTCCCCAGCGGGGGGGCCTTCCCAGATACGCAGTATTTT
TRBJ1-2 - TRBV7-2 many CASSLHNRANYGYTF TGTGCCAGCAGCTTACATAACAGGGCTAACTATGGCTACACCTTC
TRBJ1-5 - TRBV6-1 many CASSESVGSDNQPQHF TGTGCCAGCAGTGAATCGGTAGGGAGCGATAATCAGCCCCAGCATTTT
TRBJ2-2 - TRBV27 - CASSLSSRSGMKLFF TGTGCCAGCAGTTTATCGTCACGTTCCGGGATGAAGCTGTTTTTT
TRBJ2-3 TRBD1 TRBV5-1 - CASSQGQGMADTQYF TGCGCCAGCAGCCAGGGACAGGGCATGGCAGATACGCAGTATTTT
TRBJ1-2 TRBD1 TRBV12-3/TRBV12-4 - CASSFLLAGTGPMMDYGYTF TGTGCCAGCAGTTTCCTCCTAGCCGGGACAGGGCCGATGATGGACTATGGCTACACCTTC
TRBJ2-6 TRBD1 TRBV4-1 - CASSQGQGDHSGANVLTF TGCGCCAGCAGCCAAGGACAGGGTGATCACTCTGGGGCCAACGTCCTGACTTTC
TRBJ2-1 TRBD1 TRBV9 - CASSVEAGGYEQFF TGTGCCAGCAGCGTAGAGGCAGGGGGCTATGAGCAGTTCTTC
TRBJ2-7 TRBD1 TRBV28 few CASSLRSGTGGYEQYF TGTGCCAGCAGTTTACGTTCCGGGACAGGGGGCTACGAGCAGTACTTC
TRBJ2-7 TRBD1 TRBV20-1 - CSARRDSSYEQYF TGCAGTGCTAGAAGGGACAGCTCCTACGAGCAGTACTTC
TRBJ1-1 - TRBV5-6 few CASSFATNTEAFF TGTGCCAGCAGCTTCGCCACCAACACTGAAGCTTTCTTT
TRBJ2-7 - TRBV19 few CASSPRRPPYEQYF TGTGCCAGTAGTCCCCGCCGGCCCCCCTACGAGCAGTACTTC
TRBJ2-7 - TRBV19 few CASSISGGREQYF TGTGCCAGTAGTATCTCCGGGGGACGCGAGCAGTACTTC
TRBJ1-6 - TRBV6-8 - CASKTGSYNSPLHF TGTGCCAGCAAGACGGGCTCCTATAATTCACCCCTCCACTTT
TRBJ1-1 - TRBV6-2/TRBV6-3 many CASSYGSLGRENTEAFF TGTGCCAGCAGTTACGGCTCTTTGGGCAGGGAGAACACTGAAGCTTTCTTT
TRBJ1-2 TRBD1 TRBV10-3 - CAISEDREISYGYTF TGTGCCATCAGTGAGGACAGGGAGATAAGCTATGGCTACACCTTC
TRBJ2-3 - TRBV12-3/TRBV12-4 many CASKSRTSRDTQYF TGTGCCAGCAAGTCCCGGACCTCCAGGGATACGCAGTATTTT